These 11 T cell receptor beta chains originate from one sample sequenced in a study of cytomegalovirus exposure and HLA in healthy donors. Using immunoSEQ multiplex PCR, the repertoire was profiled, and TCRdb retains in-frame clones only, with some absent. The sample gives 150,000 to 200,000 clones, roughly nine tenths of which show up once; 5% to 7% is in the top ten. The sample consisted of PBMCs. Receptors originate from a woman in her twenties or thirties in good health and CMV-seronegative.

The chain employs TRBV2 and TRBJ2-2; tentatively, D is TRBD1 (6 bases). The CDR3 consists of 12 residues. CDR1 and CDR2 from the germline V gene are SNHLY and FYNNEI. The V end lost 6 bases, the J end lost 7 bases, and 9 bases lay between the germline ends. The CDR3 sequence: CASRADSGELFF. DNA of the CDR3: TGTGCCAGCAGGGCGGACAGCGGGGAGCTGTTTTTT.

This CDR3 is CASSPGAGINEQFF. The CDR3 bases are TGCGCCAGCAGCCCGGGGGCCGGAATCAATGAGCAGTTCTTC. V and J are TRBV4-3 and TRBJ2-1, with D perhaps TRBD1 or TRBD2 (6 bases each). CDR3 size: 14 residues. Deletions cut 4 bases from V and 6 bases from J, with 13 bases between. Germline values: CDR1 LGHNA, CDR2 YSLEER.

V gene TRBV4-2 combines with J gene TRBJ1-4; 7 bases align to TRBD1. J gave up 5 bases and V 0 bases, and 3 bases lay outside the gene matches. The CDR3 is 15 residues long. Germline lookup yields CDR1 LGHNA and CDR2 YNFKEQ. The CDR3, as DNA: TGTGCCAGCAGCCAAGAATCACAGGGGAATGAAAAACTGTTTTTT. This codes for CASSQESQGNEKLFF.

This chain connects TRBV12-5 to TRBJ2-1; 12 bases align to TRBD2. The V gene's germline CDR1 is LGHNT and CDR2 FRNRAP. CDR3 size: 16 residues. V dropped 2 bases and J dropped 7; count of bases not matched to a gene: 6. CDR3 protein: CASGLILAGGPNEQFF. In nucleotides, the CDR3 is TGTGCTAGTGGTTTGATCCTAGCGGGAGGGCCAAATGAGCAGTTCTTC.

This clone was observed a handful of times. In nucleotides, the CDR3 is TGTGCCTGGACTTTACAGGGGAGCGCTGAAGCTTTCTTT. This gives the protein CAWTLQGSAEAFF. V gene TRBV30 combines with J gene TRBJ1-1; TRBD1 matches at 7 bases. CDR1 GTSNPN and CDR2 SVGIG come from the germline V gene (reference sequence). The CDR3 runs to 13 residues. V lost 4 bases, J lost 6 bases, and 8 bases stayed unmatched. Variable domain in full (rest from reference TRBV30 and TRBJ1-1): SQTIHQWPATLVQPVGSPLSLECTVEGTSNPNLYWYRQAAGRGLQLLFYSVGIGQISSEVPQNLSASRPQDRQFILSSKKLLLSDSGFYLCAWTLQGSAEAFFGQGTRLTVV.

J is TRBJ2-7 and V is TRBV7-3; 12 positions agree with TRBD2. V was pared by 2 bases and J by 6 bases, with 8 bases of the junction left unmatched. The CDR3 loop spans 16 amino acids. Germline V gene data show CDR1 as SGHTA and CDR2 as FQGTGA. Written as DNA, the CDR3 is TGTGCCAGCAGCTTATCTAGCGGGGGGGCCCCCCGCGAGCAGTACTTC. Translating gives CASSLSSGGAPREQYF.

The J gene is TRBJ2-7, the V gene TRBV10-2, with D perhaps matching TRBD1 (5 bases). The ends were cut back, 0 bases at V and 2 bases at J, with 8 bases in the middle. The CDR3 runs 14 residues. Germline V gives CDR1 WSHSY, CDR2 SAAADI. The CDR3 is CASSESGATYEQYF. The CDR3 DNA follows: TGCGCCAGCAGTGAGTCAGGGGCCACCTACGAGCAGTACTTC.

This sequence joins TRBV4-3 and TRBJ1-5, with a possible D match to TRBD1 (5 bases). Germline loops: CDR1 LGHNA, CDR2 YSLEER. This CDR3 region has 19 residues. V shed 4 bases and J shed 4 bases, with 26 bases lying between them. The CDR3 sequence: CASSPRVGVVILRNQPQHF. As DNA, the CDR3 is TGCGCCAGCAGCCCCAGAGTGGGGGTAGTTATCTTAAGGAATCAGCCCCAGCATTTT.

This sequence joins TRBV10-3 and TRBJ1-5; TRBD1 agrees at 8 bases. V lost 1 base, J lost 2 bases, and 10 bases stayed unmatched. The CDR3 has 18 amino acids. Germline values: CDR1 ENHRY, CDR2 SYGVKD. The CDR3 loop reads CAISEYRGQGTGNQPQHF. The CDR3 nucleotides read TGTGCCATCAGTGAGTATCGAGGACAGGGAACAGGCAATCAGCCCCAGCATTTT.

This clone was recorded only once. Written as DNA, the CDR3 is TGTGCCAGTAGTATGACAGGTTATGGCTACACCTTC. Translation gives CASSMTGYGYTF. The rearrangement links TRBV19 to TRBJ1-2; a possible D gene is TRBD1 (6 bases). The CDR3 covers 12 residues. Germline loops: CDR1 LNHDA, CDR2 SQIVND (reference sequence). Trimming cost V 3 bases and J 5 bases, with 7 bases left between them.

This chain links TRBV7-9 with TRBJ2-1; D gene uncertain. The V and J ends lost 2 bases and 0 bases respectively, with 8 bases between them. Germline V gene sequence: CDR1 SEHNR, CDR2 FQNEAQ (reference sequence). CDR3 length: 15 amino acids. CDR3 in amino acids: CASSLLLSSYNEQFF. The CDR3 DNA reads as TGTGCCAGCAGCTTACTCCTGAGCTCCTACAATGAGCAGTTCTTC.